These T cell receptor beta chains were read from a single sample in a study of blood T cell repertoires in COVID-19. TCRdb keeps only in-frame clones here, not all; method: immunoSEQ multiplex PCR. The sample comprises roughly 110,000 clones, 75% to 95% of which are singletons, and approximately 1.3% rests with the top ten. Sequenced material: peripheral blood. These receptors came from a woman aged 25 to 39 with acute or convalescent COVID-19. Both conserved end residues are part of each CDR3. The D gene is left open where the match is weak. Clone size appears in some rows only: once, few, many, or a class for an expanded clone.

abundance	d_gene	j_gene	v_gene	CDR3aa	CDR3nt
.	TRBD1	TRBJ1-4	TRBV30	CAWNPGQGSDEKLFF	TGTGCCTGGAACCCGGGACAGGGTTCGGACGAAAAACTGTTTTTT
once	.	TRBJ2-7	TRBV6-2/TRBV6-3	CASSYGQGNYEQYF	TGTGCCAGCAGTTACGGGCAGGGGAATTACGAGCAGTACTTC
.	TRBD1	TRBJ1-1	TRBV28	CASSLPAQGGGTEAFF	TGTGCCAGCAGTTTACCCGCCCAGGGGGGAGGCACTGAAGCTTTCTTT
.	.	TRBJ1-2	TRBV3-1/TRBV3-2	CASSQRGNYGYTF	TGTGCCAGCAGCCAAAGGGGGAACTATGGCTACACCTTC
.	.	TRBJ1-1	TRBV4-2	CASSQEGARSGTFF	TGTGCCAGCAGCCAAGAGGGGGCCAGGTCCGGAACTTTCTTT
.	.	TRBJ2-7	TRBV11-2	CASSPRVGEQYF	TGTGCCAGCAGCCCCAGGGTTGGCGAGCAGTACTTC
.	TRBD2	TRBJ2-5	TRBV28	CASSQISGGLWETQYF	TGTGCCAGCAGTCAAATTAGCGGGGGTCTTTGGGAGACCCAGTACTTC
.	.	TRBJ1-6	TRBV7-2	CASSLKGRNSPLHF	TGTGCCAGCAGCTTAAAGGGGAGGAATTCACCCCTCCACTTT
.	.	TRBJ2-3	TRBV24-1	CATSDGDWIDTQYF	TGTGCCACCAGTGATGGCGACTGGATAGATACGCAGTATTTT
.	.	TRBJ2-3	TRBV9	CASSEDSRGNTQYF	TGTGCCAGCAGCGAGGACTCCCGGGGGAATACGCAGTATTTT
.	.	TRBJ2-6	TRBV10-2	CASSEPRGWANVLTF	TGCGCCAGCAGTGAGCCGAGGGGGTGGGCCAACGTCCTGACTTTC
.	.	TRBJ2-7	TRBV15	CATSRDLGEQYF	TGTGCCACCAGCAGAGATCTCGGGGAGCAGTACTTC
.	.	TRBJ2-5	TRBV9	CASSVGSGYQETQYF	TGTGCCAGCAGCGTAGGATCAGGGTACCAAGAGACCCAGTACTTC
.	.	TRBJ2-3	TRBV5-4	CASSLGGADTQYF	TGTGCCAGCTCCTTAGGGGGTGCAGATACGCAGTATTTT
medium-sized	TRBD1	TRBJ1-4	TRBV2	CASSPGGYPNEKLFF	TGTGCCAGCTCTCCAGGGGGCTATCCTAATGAAAAACTGTTTTTT
.	.	TRBJ1-5	TRBV28	CASSLRMSNQPQHF	TGTGCCAGCAGCCTTAGAATGAGCAATCAGCCCCAGCATTTT
.	TRBD2	TRBJ2-7	TRBV7-2	CASSPSGGTYEQYF	TGTGCCAGCAGCCCTAGCGGGGGCACCTACGAGCAGTACTTC